This passage covers 13 T cell receptor beta chains from one sample sequenced in a study of shared clonotypes between healthy human individuals. Profiled with immunoSEQ multiplex PCR; TCRdb holds only in-frame clones, not every one. The sample lists around 500,000 clones; 65% to 85% were seen once. The specimen was PBMCs. These receptor sequences come from a woman in her thirties or forties in good health. Some clones in this sample may be carry-over from other donors' samples.

This chain joins TRBV11-2 and TRBJ1-5; D unclear. This CDR3 is built from 14 residues. Trimming removed 1 base at V and 7 bases at J, with 11 bases between. From germline, CDR1 is SGHAT and CDR2 FQNNGV. The CDR3 nucleotides read TGTGCCAGCAGCTTAGCGGGTTTTGGGCAGCCCCAGCATTTT. It specifies CASSLAGFGQPQHF.

The chain employs TRBV7-2 and TRBJ1-5; tentative D call: TRBD1 (5 bases). The germline gives CDR1 SGHTA, CDR2 FQGNSA. The CDR3 has 15 residues. V lost 0 bases and J lost 5, with 11 bases in between. The chain's CDR3 is CASSLAPGRDQPQHF. The CDR3 bases are TGTGCCAGCAGCTTAGCCCCAGGGAGGGATCAGCCCCAGCATTTT.

Of note for this clone: A far larger clone is just one base off, so this is likely a read error. The sample holds other DNA sequences that translate to the same CDR3. The gene calls are TRBV18 and TRBJ1-2; perhaps TRBD1 as D (6 bases). Looked up from germline, CDR1 is KGHSH and CDR2 is LQKENI. Trimming left V 6 bases short and J 6 bases short, with 20 bases between. The CDR3 spans 15 residues. Here the CDR3 DNA reads TGTGCCAGCTCTCCCACGGCTGCAGGGGAAAATGGCTACACCTTC. It translates to CASSPTAAGENGYTF. Full variable domain (remainder filled in from reference TRBV18 and TRBJ1-2): NAGVMQNPRHLVRRRGQEARLRCSPMKGHSHVYWYRQLPEEGLKFMVYLQKENIIDESGMPKERFSAEFPKEGPSILRIQQVVRGDSAAYFCASSPTAAGENGYTFGSGTRLTVV.

This sequence joins TRBV6-4 and TRBJ2-2; 12 nucleotides match TRBD2. Unmatched junction bases numbered 6, after V lost 7 bases and J lost 6 bases. Germline CDR1 is MRHNA and CDR2 is SNTAGT. This CDR3 spans 15 amino acids. CDR3 nucleotides: TGTGCCAGCAAGCGACTAGCGGGAGACCCCGGGGAGCTGTTTTTT. Translation: CASKRLAGDPGELFF.

The chain uses TRBV5-1 and TRBJ1-2, with 12 bases identical to TRBD1. In germline, CDR1 is SGHRS, CDR2 YFSETQ. Trimming took 3 bases from V and 4 from J; bases not matched to a gene: 10. CDR3 length equals 17 residues. For the CDR3, the DNA is TGCGCCAGCAGCTGGGGGACAGGGGGCAGGATCATCTATGGCTACACCTTC. Translated: CASSWGTGGRIIYGYTF.

Comment on this clone: At one end, the junction sequence differs from germline, possibly due to a read error. The CDR3 DNA sequence: TGTGCCAGCAGTTACCGACAGGTCAGATTGGGGCAGCACCAGCATTTT. Its protein is CASSYRQVRLGQHQHF. The chain couples TRBV6-5 to TRBJ1-5, with TRBD1 as a possible D gene (6 bases). CDR1 and CDR2 (germline): MNHEY, SVGAGI. This CDR3 region has 16 residues.

The rearrangement uses TRBV19 and TRBJ2-1, with 10 nucleotides matching TRBD2. Germline-derived CDR1 and CDR2 are LNHDA and SQIVND (reference sequence). The length of the CDR3 is 15 residues. After removal of 6 bases from V and 7 bases from J, the junction contained 9 bases not matched to a gene. CDR3 bases: TGTGCCAGTAGCTTGAGCGGGAGGGCCTGGAATGAGCAGTTCTTC. Translating it yields CASSLSGRAWNEQFF.

The chain couples TRBV6-6 to TRBJ2-3; 7 bases are a match to TRBD2. J was trimmed by 1 base and V by 5 bases; bases with no gene match: 6. Germline lookup yields CDR1 MNHNY and CDR2 SVGAGI (reference sequence). The CDR3 runs 15 residues. CDR3: CASSGAGIGTDTQYF. CDR3 nucleotide sequence: TGTGCCAGCAGTGGAGCGGGAATTGGCACAGATACGCAGTATTTT.

This clone was detected only once. Other DNA sequences in this sample translate to the same CDR3. This sequence joins TRBV19 and TRBJ1-5; D may be TRBD1 (5 bases). CDR1 and CDR2 (germline): LNHDA, SQIVND (reference sequence). V gave up 5 bases and J gave up 7 bases, with 12 bases separating them. This CDR3 is 13 amino acids long. The CDR3 nucleotides are TGTGCCAGTAGTTCTACAGGTTACCAGCCCCAGCATTTT. It yields the protein CASSSTGYQPQHF.

With respect to this clone: Other DNA sequences within the sample encode an identical CDR3. The chain links TRBV18 to TRBJ2-7; 9 bases agree with TRBD1. CDR1 and CDR2 (germline): KGHSH, LQKENI. This CDR3 has 14 residues. V shed 3 bases and J 2 bases; nucleotides not matched to a gene: 2. In DNA, the CDR3 is TGTGCCAGCTCACCGGGACAGGGCCCCTACGAGCAGTACTTC. This encodes CASSPGQGPYEQYF.

In the case of this clone: Other nucleotide sequences from this sample produce the same CDR3. The chain is built from TRBV5-1 and TRBJ2-2; TRBD2 agrees at 7 bases. Per the germline V gene, CDR1 is SGHRS and CDR2 is YFSETQ. V was pared by 2 bases and J by 1 base, with 2 bases of the junction left unmatched. The CDR3 length is 15 residues. CDR3 nucleotide sequence: TGCGCCAGCAGCTTCGGACTAGGGAACACCGGGGAGCTGTTTTTT. Translated, it gives CASSFGLGNTGELFF.

This rearrangement joins TRBV4-1 to TRBJ2-3; 14 positions match TRBD2. The CDR3 loop spans 19 amino acids. Germline lookup yields CDR1 MGHRA and CDR2 YSYEKL. V shed 7 bases, J shed 5 bases, and the junction held 17 bases outside the gene matches. The CDR3 region is CASKRGPRTSGRPGDTQYF. The CDR3 nucleotides are TGCGCCAGCAAAAGGGGTCCAAGGACTAGCGGGAGGCCGGGAGATACGCAGTATTTT.

The J gene is TRBJ1-2, the V gene TRBV28; the D gene is possibly TRBD1 (5 bases). This CDR3 contains 15 residues. Germline V gives CDR1 MDHEN, CDR2 SYDVKM. Trimming stripped 5 bases from V and 4 bases from J, with 17 bases between. The CDR3 loop is CASSLPRGMGYGYTF. The CDR3 DNA reads as TGTGCCAGCAGTCTCCCGCGGGGGATGGGCTATGGCTACACCTTC.